This T cell receptor (beta chain) was captured in a study of T-cell reconstitution after alpha-beta-depleted transplantation in children (dated by TCRdb to about 2016). In terms of the full investigation: T-cell immune reconstitution after TCRalphabeta/CD19-depleted allogeneic hematopoietic cell transplantation in children was quantitatively tracked in the study by means of TCR repertoire profiling.

Library creation used PCR. TCRdb names Illumina HiSeq 2500 as the instrument used. TCR library preparation used molecular barcoding, with unique molecular identifiers applied to normalize quantification of the TCRbeta repertoire. TCRdb cleaned the public reads at Q25 with fastp, built clones with MiXCR and kept in-frame beta chains. CDR3 protein sequences are deduplicated, and each keeps its most common genes and DNA. The sample table contains 200,000 to 300,000 distinct CDR3 sequences; only one count was recorded for 8.2% of them. Of the sample, nearly 6.5% is held by the ten largest clones. In its sample, this clonotype was seen many times. The antigen it recognizes is unknown. The input lacks base qualities; no much larger clone sits a single base away. Broader findings and caveats from the paper: About two months after transplant, the apparently early recovery of alphabetaT-cell counts reportedly depended on just several hundred clones that had expanded rapidly and came from non-depleted graft cells. Over the following months the frequencies of hyperexpanded clones went down, and after one year T-cell counts and TCRbeta diversity were mostly credited to newly produced T cells. In some patients, the high TCRbeta diversity seen at day 60 was put down to recipient T cells and intrathymic progenitors that had survived conditioning.

This specimen's treatment or condition label, interpreted: allogeneic hematopoietic cell transplantation with graft depleted of TCRalphabeta T cells and CD19 B cells. Transplant recipients were children who received TCRalphabeta/CD19-depleted allogeneic hematopoietic cell grafts. There are 16 amino acids in the CDR3, from cysteine to phenylalanine inclusive. The kept DNA is CDR3 alone, 48 bases in frame from the first base. V and J lose 5 bases and 0 bases, and a span of 15 bases separates them. The germline V gene supplies CDR1 MNHNS and CDR2 SASEGT. This chain is built from TRBV6-1 and TRBJ2-3; TRBD2 might be the D gene, on 6 matching bases. This TCR was recovered from a male patient between 10 and 17 years old who had a stem cell transplant for acute lymphoblastic leukemia, so the T cells may come from the graft donor. Sequences were derived from PBMCs, mostly from graft donor cells, sampled 180 days after TCRalphabeta/CD19-depleted stem cell transplant. Here the CDR3 is given as CASSLWRGKSTDTQYF. The DNA sequence is given as TGTGCCAGCAGTCTTTGGAGGGGCAAAAGCACAGATACGCAGTATTTT.